The clone carrying this T cell receptor beta chain was recorded at least ten times. Its antigen is as yet unknown. V shed 8 bases and J shed 6 bases, with 18 bases lying between them. The germline CDR1 and CDR2 sequences are SGHAT and FQNNGV. The CDR3 length is 14 residues. This entry belongs to a study of early T cells in non-severe SARS-CoV-2 infection. Study-wide results and caveats: Database matching using VDJdb favored anti-spike CD8 responses, with private and CD4 specificities left missing.

Attached unique molecular identifiers marked individual cDNA molecules. MiXCR, run by TCRdb on the 5' RACE reads, gives a single entry per CDR3 protein. The sample has under 20,000 distinct CDR3 sequences, about 5.6% seen once; the top ten hold 6% to 7%. The genes are TRBV11-2 and TRBJ2-3; a weak D match, TRBD2 (5 bases). This TCR derives from an adult who was a healthcare worker with PCR-confirmed SARS-CoV-2 infection or an uninfected control (not recorded which). Sample: whole blood, taken at baseline. CDR3 bases: TGTGCCAGCTCCCGTCCCTCGGGGTACGATACGCAGTATTTT. Encoded protein: CASSRPSGYDTQYF.